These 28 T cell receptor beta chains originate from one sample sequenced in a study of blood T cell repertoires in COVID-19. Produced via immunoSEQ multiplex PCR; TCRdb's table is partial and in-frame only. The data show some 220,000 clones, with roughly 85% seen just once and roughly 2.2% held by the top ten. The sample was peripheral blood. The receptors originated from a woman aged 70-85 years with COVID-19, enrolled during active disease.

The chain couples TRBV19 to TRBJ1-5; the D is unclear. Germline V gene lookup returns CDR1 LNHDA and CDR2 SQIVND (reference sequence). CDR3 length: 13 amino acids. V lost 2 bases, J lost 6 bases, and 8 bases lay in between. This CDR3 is CASSIRVTQPQHF. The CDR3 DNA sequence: TGTGCCAGTAGTATACGGGTGACTCAGCCCCAGCATTTT.

In DNA, the CDR3 is TGTGCAAGTCGACCGGGTGGTGAAGCTTTCTTT. It is translated as CASRPGGEAFF. J is TRBJ1-1 and V is TRBV12-2. TRBV12-2 is deemed a pseudogene. The CDR3 is 11 amino acids.

CDR3 protein: CASRPGEGEAFF. As DNA, the CDR3 is TGTGCCAGCAGACCAGGGGAGGGTGAAGCTTTCTTT. The chain links TRBV12-3 or TRBV12-4 to TRBJ1-1; D perhaps matches TRBD1 (6 bases). The CDR3 covers 12 residues. With 6 bases removed from V and 7 bases from J, the gap between germline ends came to 12 bases.

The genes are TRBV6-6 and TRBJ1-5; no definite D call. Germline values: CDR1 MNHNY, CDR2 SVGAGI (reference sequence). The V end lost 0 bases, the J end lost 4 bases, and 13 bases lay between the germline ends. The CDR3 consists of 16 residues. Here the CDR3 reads CASSYSEGKRNQPQHF. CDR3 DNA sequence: TGTGCCAGCAGTTACTCGGAGGGTAAACGGAATCAGCCCCAGCATTTT.

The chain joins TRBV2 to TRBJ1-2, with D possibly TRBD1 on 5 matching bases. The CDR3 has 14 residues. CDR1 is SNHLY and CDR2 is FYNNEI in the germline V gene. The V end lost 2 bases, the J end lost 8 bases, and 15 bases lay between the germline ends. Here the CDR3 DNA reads TGTGCCAGCAGTGAAAGTCTAGGGGTAGGAGGCTACACCTTC. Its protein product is CASSESLGVGGYTF.

This chain's CDR3 is CASSQDWTRVYNEQFF. The DNA of the CDR3 is TGTGCCAGCAGCCAAGATTGGACTAGAGTCTACAATGAGCAGTTCTTC. V gene TRBV3-1 (or the pseudogene TRBV3-2) combines with J gene TRBJ2-1; 7 bases are a match to TRBD2. The ends lost 0 bases at V and 3 bases at J; junction bases unmatched: 5. The CDR3 loop spans 16 amino acids. Looked up from germline, CDR1 is LGHDT and CDR2 is YNNKEL (reference sequence).

The CDR3: CASSQGGGGHEQFF. CDR3 coding DNA: TGCGCCAGCAGTCAGGGGGGCGGAGGCCATGAGCAGTTCTTC. The V and J genes are TRBV10-2 and TRBJ2-1; a weak D match, TRBD1 (7 bases). The V gene's germline CDR1 is WSHSY and CDR2 SAAADI. The CDR3 sequence is 14 residues long. V lost 5 bases, J lost 8 bases, and 16 bases lay in between.

CDR3 DNA sequence: TGTGCCAGTAGTATAAGGGGTGAAGATCAGCCCCAGCATTTT. Translating gives CASSIRGEDQPQHF. This chain uses TRBV19 with TRBJ1-5; D possibly corresponds to TRBD1 (5 bases). Per germline, CDR1 LNHDA and CDR2 SQIVND (reference sequence). V was trimmed by 2 bases and J by 5 bases, leaving 10 bases between them. This CDR3 comprises 14 residues. The variable domain in full, with the rest retrieved from reference TRBV19 and TRBJ1-5, is DGGITQSPKYLFRKEGQNVTLSCEQNLNHDAMYWYRQDPGQGLRLIYYSQIVNDFQKGDIAEGYSVSREKKESFPLTVTSAQKNPTAFYLCASSIRGEDQPQHFGDGTRLSIL.

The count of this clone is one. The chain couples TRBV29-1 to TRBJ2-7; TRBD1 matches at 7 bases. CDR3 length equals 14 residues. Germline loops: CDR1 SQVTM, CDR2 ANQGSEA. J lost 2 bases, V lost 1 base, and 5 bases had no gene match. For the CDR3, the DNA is TGCAGCGTTGAAGGACAGGGAAAGACCTACGAGCAGTACTTC. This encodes CSVEGQGKTYEQYF.

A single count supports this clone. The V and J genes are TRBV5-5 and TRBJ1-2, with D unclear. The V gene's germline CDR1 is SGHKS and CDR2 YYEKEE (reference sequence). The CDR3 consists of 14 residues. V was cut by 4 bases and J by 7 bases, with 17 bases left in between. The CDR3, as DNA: TGTGCCAGCAGCGCAGCAGAGGGAATCGGTGGCTACACCTTC. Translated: CASSAAEGIGGYTF.

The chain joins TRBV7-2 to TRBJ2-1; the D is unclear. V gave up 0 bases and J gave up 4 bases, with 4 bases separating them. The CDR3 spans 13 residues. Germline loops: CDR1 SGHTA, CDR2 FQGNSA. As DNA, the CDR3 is TGTGCCAGCAGCTTAGCGCAGTACAATGAGCAGTTCTTC. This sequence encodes CASSLAQYNEQFF.

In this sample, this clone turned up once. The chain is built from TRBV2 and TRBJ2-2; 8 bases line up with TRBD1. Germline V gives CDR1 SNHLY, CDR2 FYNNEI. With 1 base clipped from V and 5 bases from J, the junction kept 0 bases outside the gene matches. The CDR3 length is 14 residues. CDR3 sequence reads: CASSEGQGTGELFF. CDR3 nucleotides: TGTGCCAGCAGTGAAGGACAGGGGACCGGGGAGCTGTTTTTT.

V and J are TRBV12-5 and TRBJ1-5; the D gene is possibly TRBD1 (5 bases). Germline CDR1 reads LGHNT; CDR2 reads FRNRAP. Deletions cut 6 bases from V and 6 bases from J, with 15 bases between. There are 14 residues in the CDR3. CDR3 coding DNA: TGTGCTAGTGGCCCAAGCGGGGGGTTTCAGCCCCAGCATTTT. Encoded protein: CASGPSGGFQPQHF.

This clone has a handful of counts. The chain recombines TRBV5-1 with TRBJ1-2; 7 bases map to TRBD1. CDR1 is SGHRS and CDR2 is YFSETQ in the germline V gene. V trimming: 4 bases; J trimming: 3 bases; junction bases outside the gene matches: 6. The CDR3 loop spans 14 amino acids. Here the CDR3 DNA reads TGCGCCAGCAGCGCTGGGACAGTCGACTATGGCTACACCTTC. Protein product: CASSAGTVDYGYTF. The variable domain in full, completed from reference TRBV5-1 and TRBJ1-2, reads KAGVTQTPRYLIKTRGQQVTLSCSPISGHRSVSWYQQTPGQGLQFLFEYFSETQRNKGNFPGRFSGRQFSNSRSEMNVSTLELGDSALYLCASSAGTVDYGYTFGSGTRLTVV.

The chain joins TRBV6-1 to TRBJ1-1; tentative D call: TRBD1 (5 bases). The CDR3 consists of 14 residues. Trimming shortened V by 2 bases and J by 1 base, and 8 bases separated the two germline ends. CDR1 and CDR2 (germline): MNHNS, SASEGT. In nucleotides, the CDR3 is TGTGCCAGCAGTGAAACCGGGGGGAACACTGAAGCTTTCTTT. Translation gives CASSETGGNTEAFF.

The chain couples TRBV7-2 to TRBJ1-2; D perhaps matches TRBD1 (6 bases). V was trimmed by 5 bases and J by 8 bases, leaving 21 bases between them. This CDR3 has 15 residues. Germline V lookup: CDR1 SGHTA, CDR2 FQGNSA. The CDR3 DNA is TGTGCCAGCAGCCCTAAAATGTCAGGGGAGAGGGGCTACACCTTC. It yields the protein CASSPKMSGERGYTF.

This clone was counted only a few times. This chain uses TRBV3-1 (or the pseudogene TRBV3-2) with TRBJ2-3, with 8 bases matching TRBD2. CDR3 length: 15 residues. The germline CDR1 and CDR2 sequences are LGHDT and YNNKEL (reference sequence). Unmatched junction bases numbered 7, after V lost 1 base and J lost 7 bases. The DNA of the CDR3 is TGTGCCAGCAGCCAAGGCGGGGGGCCGCGGAATACGCAGTATTTT. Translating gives CASSQGGGPRNTQYF.

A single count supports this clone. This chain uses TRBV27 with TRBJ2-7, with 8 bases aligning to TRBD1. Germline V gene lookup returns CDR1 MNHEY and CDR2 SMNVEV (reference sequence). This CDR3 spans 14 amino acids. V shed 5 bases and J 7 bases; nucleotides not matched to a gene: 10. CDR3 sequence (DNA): TGTGCCAGCAGTCAGACAGGGGTCTTTTTTGAGCAGTACTTC. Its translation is CASSQTGVFFEQYF.

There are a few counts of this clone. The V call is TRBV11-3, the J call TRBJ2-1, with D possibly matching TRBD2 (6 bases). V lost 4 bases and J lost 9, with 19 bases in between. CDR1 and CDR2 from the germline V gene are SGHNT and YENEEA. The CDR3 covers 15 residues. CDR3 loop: CASSWRDPLTSEQFF. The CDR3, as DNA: TGTGCCAGCAGCTGGAGGGACCCTCTCACAAGTGAGCAGTTCTTC.

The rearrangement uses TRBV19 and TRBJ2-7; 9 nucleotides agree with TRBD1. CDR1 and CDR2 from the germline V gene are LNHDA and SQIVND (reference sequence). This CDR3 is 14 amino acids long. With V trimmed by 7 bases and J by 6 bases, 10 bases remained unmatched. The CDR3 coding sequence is TGTGCCAGTACCTCAAGACAGGGGGTCGGCGAGCAGTACTTC. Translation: CASTSRQGVGEQYF.

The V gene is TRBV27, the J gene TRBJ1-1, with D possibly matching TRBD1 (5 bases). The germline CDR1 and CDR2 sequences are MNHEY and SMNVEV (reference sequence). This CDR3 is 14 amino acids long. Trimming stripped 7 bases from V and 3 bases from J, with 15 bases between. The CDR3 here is CASMAGQGYTEAFF. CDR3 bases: TGTGCCAGCATGGCAGGGCAAGGGTACACTGAAGCTTTCTTT.

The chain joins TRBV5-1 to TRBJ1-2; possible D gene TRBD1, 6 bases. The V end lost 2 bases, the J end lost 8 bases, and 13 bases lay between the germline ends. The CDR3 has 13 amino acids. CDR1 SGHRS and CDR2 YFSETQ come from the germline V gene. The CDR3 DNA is TGCGCCAGCAGCTTACTCACAGGGAACGGCTACACCTTC. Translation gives CASSLLTGNGYTF.

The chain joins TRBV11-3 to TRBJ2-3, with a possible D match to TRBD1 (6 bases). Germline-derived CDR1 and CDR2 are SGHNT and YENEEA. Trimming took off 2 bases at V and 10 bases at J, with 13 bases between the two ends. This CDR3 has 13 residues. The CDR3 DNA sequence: TGTGCCAGCAGCTTAATGGGGGCCAAAGCGCAGTATTTT. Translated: CASSLMGAKAQYF. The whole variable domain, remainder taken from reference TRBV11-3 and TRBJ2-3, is EAGVVQSPRYKIIEKKQPVAFWCNPISGHNTLYWYLQNLGQGPELLIRYENEEAVDDSQLPKDRFSAERLKGVDSTLKIQPAELGDSAVYLCASSLMGAKAQYFGPGTRLTVL.

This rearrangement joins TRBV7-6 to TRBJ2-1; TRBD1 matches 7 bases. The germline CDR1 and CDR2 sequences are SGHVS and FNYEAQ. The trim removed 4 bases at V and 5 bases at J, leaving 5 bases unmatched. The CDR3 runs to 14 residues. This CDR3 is CASSSYRGDNEQFF. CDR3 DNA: TGTGCCAGCAGCTCTTACAGGGGAGACAATGAGCAGTTCTTC.

The CDR3 here is CASSTPLAGGGDTQYF. The CDR3 coding sequence is TGTGCCAGCAGCACCCCCCTAGCGGGGGGGGGAGATACGCAGTATTTT. V is TRBV7-2 and J is TRBJ2-3, with 12 bases matching TRBD2. The length of the CDR3 is 16 residues. Per germline, CDR1 SGHTA and CDR2 FQGNSA. Losses at the gene ends were 5 bases for V and 5 bases for J; bases not matched to a gene: 8. The full variable domain, completed using reference TRBV7-2 and TRBJ2-3, is GAGVSQSPSNKVTEKGKDVELRCDPISGHTALYWYRQSLGQGLEFLIYFQGNSAPDKSGLPSDRFSAERTGGSVSTLTIQRTQQEDSAVYLCASSTPLAGGGDTQYFGPGTRLTVL.

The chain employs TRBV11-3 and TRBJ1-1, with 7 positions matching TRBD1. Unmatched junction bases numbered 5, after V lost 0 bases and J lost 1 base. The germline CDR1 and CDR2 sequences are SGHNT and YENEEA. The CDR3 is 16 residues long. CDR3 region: CASSLDPTGTNTEAFF. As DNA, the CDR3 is TGTGCCAGCAGCTTAGATCCGACAGGGACGAACACTGAAGCTTTCTTT.

In nucleotides, the CDR3 is TGTGCCAGTAGTACCGACAGGGTGAGGAGTGAAAAACTGTTTTTT. Its translation is CASSTDRVRSEKLFF. This chain joins TRBV19 and TRBJ1-4; 7 bases line up with TRBD1. CDR3 size: 15 residues. The germline V gene has CDR1 LNHDA and CDR2 SQIVND (reference sequence). V shed 4 bases and J 7 bases; nucleotides not matched to a gene: 9.

The CDR3 region is CASSLVRESGTDTQYF. In DNA form, the CDR3 reads TGTGCCAGCAGCTTAGTGCGAGAAAGCGGTACAGATACGCAGTATTTT. The chain carries TRBV7-9 and TRBJ2-3; a possible D gene is TRBD2 (5 bases). In germline, CDR1 is SEHNR, CDR2 FQNEAQ (reference sequence). V was pared by 1 base and J by 3 bases, with 14 bases between. This CDR3 region has 16 residues.